One and the same sample provided the 24 T cell receptor beta chains below, sequenced in a study of T cell repertoires in cytomegalovirus infection. TCRdb reprocessed the reads via MiXCR and lists one record per CDR3 protein. Of about 900,000 distinct CDR3 sequences in the sample, around 31% were seen once. No antigen has been assigned to these receptors. The sequencing here drew on cultured CD8+ T cells from PBMCs, taken from culture after CMV antigen stimulation. These receptors all come from a human donor in good health (CMV status not recorded). Some clones in this sample may be carry-over from other donors' samples.

V gene TRBV19 combines with J gene TRBJ2-7; D perhaps matches TRBD2 (5 bases). Germline CDR1 reads LNHDA; CDR2 reads SQIVND (reference sequence). Trimming removed 3 bases at V and 4 bases at J, with 19 bases between. CDR3 length: 16 amino acids. The CDR3 sequence: CASSIGGVPSLYEQYF. The CDR3 DNA reads as TGTGCCAGTAGTATTGGAGGAGTCCCATCCTTATACGAGCAGTACTTC.

This clonotype has just a few counts. This chain joins TRBV19 and TRBJ2-1, with 8 bases that match TRBD2. Germline loops: CDR1 LNHDA, CDR2 SQIVND (reference sequence). The V segment lost 7 bases and the J segment 2 bases; nucleotides outside the gene matches: 7. The CDR3 consists of 15 residues. The CDR3 is CASTHREGTYNEQFF. The CDR3 bases are TGTGCCAGTACCCATCGGGAGGGCACCTACAATGAGCAGTTCTTC.

This rearrangement joins TRBV5-6 to TRBJ1-1; D remains ambiguous. The CDR3 length is 13 residues. Deletions cut 0 bases from V and 4 bases from J, with 7 bases between. Germline V gene data show CDR1 as SGHDT and CDR2 as YYEEEE. CDR3: CASSLARPTEAFF. The CDR3 DNA reads as TGTGCCAGCAGCTTGGCCAGGCCCACTGAAGCTTTCTTT.

The chain couples TRBV19 to TRBJ2-1, with D unresolved. The CDR3 length is 14 residues. Germline CDR1 is LNHDA and CDR2 is SQIVND (reference sequence). The germline V and J ends were trimmed by 4 bases and 6 bases, with 13 bases remaining between them. CDR3 nucleotide sequence: TGTGCCAGTAGTAGCTTTTCTTTCCTCAATGAGCAGTTCTTC. It specifies CASSSFSFLNEQFF.

V and J are TRBV4-1 and TRBJ2-1, with 10 bases aligning to TRBD2. CDR3 length: 16 residues. Germline V gene sequence: CDR1 MGHRA, CDR2 YSYEKL. The V and J ends lost 0 bases and 8 bases, in that order; junction bases with no gene match: 7. The CDR3 region is CASSQDKRGGMDEQFF. The CDR3 nucleotides are TGCGCCAGCAGCCAAGATAAGCGGGGGGGCATGGATGAGCAGTTCTTC.

This chain connects TRBV5-4 to TRBJ2-1; D is ambiguous. Trimming removed 0 bases at V and 7 bases at J, with 8 bases between. The CDR3 covers 13 residues. Germline V gene data show CDR1 as SGHNT and CDR2 as YYREEE (reference sequence). Written as DNA, the CDR3 is TGTGCCAGCAGCTTGGAGATGGGGAATGAGCAGTTCTTC. Its protein product is CASSLEMGNEQFF.

This clonotype was found many times. CDR3 nucleotides: TGTGCCAGCAGCTTATACGGGACAGGGACCCACTCTGGGGCCAACGTCCTGACTTTC. It encodes CASSLYGTGTHSGANVLTF. V and J are TRBV7-9 and TRBJ2-6; 9 bases map to TRBD1. Germline-derived CDR1 and CDR2 are SEHNR and FQNEAQ (reference sequence). The CDR3 is 19 residues long. After removal of 2 bases from V and 0 bases from J, the junction contained 8 bases not matched to a gene. Drawing the rest from reference TRBV7-9 and TRBJ2-6, the complete variable domain is DTGVSQNPRHKITKRGQNVTFRCDPISEHNRLYWYRQTLGQGPEFLTYFQNEAQLEKSRLLSDRFSAERPKGSFSTLEIQRTEQGDSAMYLCASSLYGTGTHSGANVLTFGAGSRLTVL.

The chain uses TRBV28 and TRBJ1-2; D is unclear. V was trimmed by 5 bases and J by 0 bases, leaving 10 bases between them. Germline CDR1 reads MDHEN; CDR2 reads SYDVKM. This CDR3 has 14 amino acids. CDR3 bases: TGTGCCAGCAGTCAGTGGGGAGCTAACTATGGCTACACCTTC. Its protein product is CASSQWGANYGYTF.

The chain links TRBV19 to TRBJ1-1; unclear D gene. Trimming took off 4 bases at V and 0 bases at J, with 9 bases between the two ends. From germline, CDR1 is LNHDA and CDR2 SQIVND (reference sequence). The CDR3 has 14 amino acids. The CDR3 DNA reads as TGTGCCAGTAGTACTTGGACGGTGAACACTGAAGCTTTCTTT. Amino acid sequence: CASSTWTVNTEAFF.

The J gene is TRBJ2-7, the V gene TRBV5-6, with 8 nucleotides matching TRBD1. Trimming removed 3 bases from V and 4 bases from J; junction bases left unmatched: 6. Germline V gene lookup returns CDR1 SGHDT and CDR2 YYEEEE. CDR3 length equals 14 residues. CDR3 nucleotide sequence: TGTGCCAGCAGCTATCCAGGGGGCTGGTACGAGCAGTACTTC. It is translated as CASSYPGGWYEQYF.

The V gene is TRBV29-1, the J gene TRBJ2-2; 7 bases match TRBD1. From germline, CDR1 is SQVTM and CDR2 ANQGSEA. V shed 6 bases and J 4 bases; nucleotides not matched to a gene: 2. This CDR3 contains 12 residues. CDR3 loop: CSVNRGTGELFF. Here the CDR3 DNA reads TGCAGCGTGAACAGGGGCACCGGGGAGCTGTTTTTT.

This clonotype was counted only a few times. This chain uses TRBV7-6 with TRBJ2-7; D is unclear. Per the germline V gene, CDR1 is SGHVS and CDR2 is FNYEAQ. This CDR3 is 13 amino acids long. The V gene lost 2 bases and the J gene lost 5 bases, with 10 bases spanning the gap. The CDR3 protein is CASSLKAGNEQYV. The CDR3, as DNA: TGTGCCAGCAGCTTAAAAGCAGGCAACGAGCAGTACGTC.

This clonotype has just a few counts. V gene TRBV19 combines with J gene TRBJ1-1; perhaps TRBD1 as D (6 bases). The CDR3 loop spans 17 amino acids. Germline CDR1 LNHDA, CDR2 SQIVND (reference sequence). V was pared by 7 bases and J by 5 bases, with 26 bases between. CDR3 coding DNA: TGTGCCAGTATCCCCGGCCGGAACAGGGAAGGGGTTACTGAAGCTTTCTTT. Its translation is CASIPGRNREGVTEAFF.

This sequence joins TRBV14 and TRBJ1-1, with TRBD1 identical over 7 bases. Trimming removed 5 bases from V and 1 base from J; junction bases left unmatched: 7. Germline lookup yields CDR1 SGHDN and CDR2 FVKESK. CDR3 length: 15 residues. CDR3 sequence: CASSERGGRNTEAFF. As DNA, the CDR3 is TGTGCCAGCAGCGAGCGAGGGGGCAGGAACACTGAAGCTTTCTTT.

This clonotype has more than one count but fewer than ten. The chain combines TRBV27 with TRBJ1-1; the D gene is possibly TRBD1 (5 bases). Trimming removed 6 bases from V and 2 bases from J, with 13 bases in between. Germline V CDR1 and CDR2: MNHEY, SMNVEV (reference sequence). The CDR3 runs 14 residues. The CDR3 DNA sequence: TGTGCCAGCAGCTTAATAGGGGTTAACACTGAAGCTTTCTTT. This translates into CASSLIGVNTEAFF.

This clonotype was observed a few times. The chain employs TRBV6-5 and TRBJ2-5; 8 bases fit TRBD2. From germline, CDR1 is MNHEY and CDR2 SVGAGI. Germline trimming cut 5 bases from V and 2 bases from J; bases unmatched to any gene: 7. This CDR3 region has 15 residues. CDR3 bases: TGTGCCAGCAGTCCTTACGGGGGGGGTCAAGAGACCCAGTACTTC. Translated: CASSPYGGGQETQYF.

The V call is TRBV20-1, the J call TRBJ2-7; D ambiguous. Germline V CDR1 and CDR2: DFQATT, SNEGSKA (reference sequence). This CDR3 is built from 14 residues. Trimming pared 6 bases from V and 0 bases from J, leaving 15 bases between. CDR3 amino acids: CSAEVGPGSYEQYF. CDR3 sequence (DNA): TGCAGTGCCGAGGTCGGCCCGGGCTCCTACGAGCAGTACTTC.

This clonotype was seen a few times. The V and J genes are TRBV4-2 and TRBJ1-1; D uncertain. Germline lookup yields CDR1 LGHNA and CDR2 YNFKEQ. CDR3 length: 14 residues. Deletions cut 8 bases from V and 0 bases from J, with 13 bases between. The CDR3 region is CASGLLSVNTEAFF. For the CDR3, the DNA is TGTGCCAGCGGGTTGCTGTCAGTGAACACTGAAGCTTTCTTT.

This clonotype has a count of ten or more. The chain employs TRBV12-3 or TRBV12-4 and TRBJ1-2, with 9 bases fitting TRBD1. The V and J ends lost 1 base and 7 bases, in that order; junction bases with no gene match: 4. The CDR3 has 14 amino acids. This chain's CDR3 is CASSLVGTGTGYTF. The CDR3 DNA is TGTGCCAGCAGTTTAGTCGGGACAGGGACTGGCTACACCTTC.

The chain combines TRBV9 with TRBJ1-4; D gene ambiguous. CDR3 length: 14 residues. Germline V CDR1 and CDR2: SGDLS, YYNGEE. Trimming took 2 bases from V and 6 from J, leaving 11 bases between them. CDR3 sequence reads: CASSVHDWDEKLFF. The CDR3 DNA reads TGTGCCAGCAGCGTTCACGACTGGGATGAAAAACTGTTTTTT.

V gene TRBV2 combines with J gene TRBJ1-1; D call uncertain. Trimming shortened V by 2 bases and J by 1 base, and 11 bases separated the two germline ends. Per germline, CDR1 SNHLY and CDR2 FYNNEI. CDR3 size: 15 residues. The CDR3 sequence is CASSERRWGNTEAFF. For the CDR3, the DNA is TGTGCCAGCAGTGAACGGCGGTGGGGGAACACTGAAGCTTTCTTT. The full variable domain, with the rest looked up from reference TRBV2 and TRBJ1-1, is EPEVTQTPSHQVTQMGQEVILRCVPISNHLYFYWYRQILGQKVEFLVSFYNNEISEKSEIFDDQFSVERPDGSNFTLKIRSTKLEDSAMYFCASSERRWGNTEAFFGQGTRLTVV.

The chain carries TRBV4-1 and TRBJ2-7; D gene ambiguous. The germline gives CDR1 MGHRA, CDR2 YSYEKL. The CDR3 spans 15 residues. The V end lost 0 bases, the J end lost 0 bases, and 9 bases lay between the germline ends. The CDR3, as DNA: TGCGCCAGCAGCCAAGAAGGGCGAAGCTCCTACGAGCAGTACTTC. It codes for CASSQEGRSSYEQYF.

This clonotype was seen at least ten times. The CDR3 DNA sequence: TGTGCCAGCAGTACCCTCGGGACAGGGGACATGAACACTGAAGCTTTCTTT. Translating gives CASSTLGTGDMNTEAFF. V and J are TRBV7-8 and TRBJ1-1, with TRBD1 matching over 10 bases. Looked up from germline, CDR1 is SGHVS and CDR2 is FQNEAQ. The CDR3 sequence is 17 residues long. V dropped 6 bases and J dropped 0; count of bases not matched to a gene: 10.

This clonotype was observed a handful of times. The V and J genes are TRBV12-3 or TRBV12-4 and TRBJ2-3; 10 bases align to TRBD2. This CDR3 contains 18 residues. V dropped 3 bases and J dropped 3; count of bases not matched to a gene: 12. CDR3 sequence (DNA): TGTGCCAGCAGTTTTAGTCTAGCGGGGGCGGGAGGGACAGATACGCAGTATTTT. Translation gives CASSFSLAGAGGTDTQYF.